This is a list of T cell receptor beta chains from one sample in a study of shared clonotypes between healthy human individuals. Profiling relied on immunoSEQ multiplex PCR, and the TCRdb table lists in-frame clones only, not all of them. Here the sample spans some 690,000 clones, about 90% being singletons. Sequences were obtained from memory CD8+ T cells from PBMCs. These receptor sequences come from a man between 18 and 35 years old in good health. Some clones in this sample may be carry-over from other donors' samples. Both conserved end residues are trimmed from each CDR3. Each record gives: V gene, clone size, J gene, CDR3 protein. Clone size is not always given. Where it is, it says once, few, many or a class for expanded clones.

TRBV15	-	TRBJ1-5	ATSPIDNSNQPQH
TRBV7-9	-	TRBJ1-1	ASSLGRLEAF
TRBV10-3	once	TRBJ2-7	AMGTGPIEQY
TRBV2	many	TRBJ2-3	ASSGLAGRTDTQY
TRBV6-5	once	TRBJ2-3	ASSYSPYTDTQY
TRBV27	few	TRBJ2-1	ASSFGITSYNEQF
TRBV6-5	-	TRBJ2-3	ASSYRTGYGDTQY
TRBV7-9	few	TRBJ1-2	ASSLLGGYT
TRBV9	-	TRBJ1-2	ASSADRTSNYGYT
TRBV28	-	TRBJ2-7	ASSLRWPPYEQY
TRBV9	-	TRBJ1-2	ASSSRTGENYGYT
TRBV7-9	-	TRBJ2-3	ASSLDDRGTDTQY
TRBV28	-	TRBJ2-7	ASSLTGKAFSYEQY